This T cell receptor beta chain emerged from a study (dated by TCRdb to between 2014 and 2016). For the wider study: The study tested whether tumor-infiltrating Tregs in breast cancer are recruited from blood Tregs or converted in situ from other CD4+ T cell subsets. Overall study outcomes, separate from this receptor: The greatest overlap of tumor-infiltrating Treg TCR alpha and beta sequences was observed with tumor naive CD4+ T cells, followed by blood naive CD4+ T cells. The larger-cohort validation was restricted to a single TCR beta V-J rearrangement rather than whole repertoires. In terms of TCR gene usage, tumor memory CD4+ T cells clustered together with blood and lymph node memory CD4+ cells, as well as with lymph node naive CD4+ cells.

Full-length TCR variable regions were amplified by 5' RACE PCR with constant-region reverse primers, followed by semi-nested PCR with Nested Universal Primer A. Using the ReliaPrep RNA Cell Miniprep System, total RNA was extracted, and the SMARTer RACE 5'/3' Kit was then used to reverse transcribe the RNA into 5'RACE-ready cDNA. An Illumina MiSeq was used to sequence the full-length TCR alpha and beta libraries, which had been barcoded with multiplex adaptors. Per the original workflow: For each of nine subset-tissue groups, sequencing data from the five patients were pooled, and the groups were compared by unsupervised clustering of TCR gene usage. Repertoire similarity was calculated with the Morisita-Horn index, weighting shared sequences by their contribution to each repertoire. TCRdb trimmed the raw reads at Q25, called clones with MiXCR and kept productive beta chains. CDR3 protein sequences are deduplicated, and each keeps its most common genes and DNA. TCRdb, not the authors, supplied the V and J calls. The sample table shows about 50,000 distinct CDR3 sequences, and more than 15% are seen once. Approximately 2.1% of the sample is in the top ten clones.

This clonotype was counted ten times or more. Its recognized antigen is unknown. Base qualities are not at hand, and no much larger clone is one base apart. Naive CD4+ T cells were purified with the Miltenyi Naive CD4+ T Cell Isolation kit, with Tregs depleted using CD25 microbeads. Tregs, naive and memory CD4+ T cells from tumor, blood and ipsilateral draining lymph nodes of about five breast cancer patients underwent full-length TCR alpha and beta sequencing. Ficoll density gradient centrifugation was used to isolate mononuclear cells from either lymph nodes or 50 ml of peripheral blood. A purity exceeding 90% was confirmed by FACS for the sorted cell populations. The specimen was naive CD4+ T cells sorted from blood. The cell subset or site label, as the study defines it: naive CD4+ T cells, CD4+CD45RA+CD25-. This receptor was identified in a female donor with breast cancer.

The DNA sequence follows: TGTGCCAGCGGGGACAGGGCCCACGAGCAGTACTTC. The encoded protein is CASGDRAHEQYF. In this chain, TRBV6-5 is recombined with TRBJ2-7, with TRBD1 identical over 9 junction bases. The CDR3, cysteine through phenylalanine, is 12 amino acids long. Kept here is only the CDR3 DNA, which spans 36 bases and is read in frame from base 1. CDR1 and CDR2, per the germline V gene, are MNHEY and SVGAGI. Compared with germline, V lacks 8 bases and J lacks 5 bases; bases without a gene match: 4.